This T cell receptor beta chain was identified during a study of blood T cell repertoires in COVID-19. Authors' processing steps: Scientists estimated how many nucleated cells there were by amplifying reference gene primers. This table comes from immunoSEQ multiplex PCR, and its TCRdb copy is limited to in-frame clones, with some not included. The V and J calls and clone size are taken from that table; D and trimming were inferred from the DNA. The table shows a few hundred thousand clones, with about 91% occurring only once. The CDR3 is 14 residues long. Germline V gene lookup returns CDR1 MGHDK and CDR2 SYGVNS. V dropped 5 bases and J dropped 1 base, with 10 bases sitting between them.

This TCR was recovered from a man older than 75 with acute or convalescent COVID-19. The sample comprised peripheral blood. This chain links TRBV25-1 with TRBJ2-3; D unclear. The CDR3 sequence is CASSSSRGTDTQYF. The CDR3 region has the DNA TGTGCCAGCAGTTCCTCTAGAGGCACAGATACGCAGTATTTT.